Presented here are 27 T cell receptor beta chains from one specimen sequenced in a study of T cells after yellow fever vaccination. TCRdb used MiXCR to reprocess the 5' RACE reads, holding one entry per CDR3 protein. Among 180,000 or so distinct CDR3 sequences listed, approximately 11% were seen once. This specimen consisted of CD8+ T cells sorted from PBMCs, obtained 15 days after the yellow fever booster vaccination. Source of these receptors: a man in his late teens or twenties who received the YFV17D yellow fever vaccine.

This clonotype occurred a few times. The chain has TRBV7-3 and TRBJ2-2, with TRBD1 matching 8 bases. Germline assignment: CDR1 SGHTA and CDR2 FQGTGA. The V segment lost 5 bases and the J segment 8 bases; nucleotides outside the gene matches: 10. There are 15 residues in the CDR3. The CDR3 DNA follows: TGTGCCAGCAGCCAAACTGGACAGGGAAAAGGGGAGCTGTTTTTT. Translation: CASSQTGQGKGELFF.

The V gene is TRBV4-1, the J gene TRBJ2-1, with TRBD1 identical over 7 bases. Germline V gene sequence: CDR1 MGHRA, CDR2 YSYEKL. Losses at the gene ends were 3 bases for V and 10 bases for J; bases not matched to a gene: 6. The CDR3 sequence is 13 residues long. The CDR3 DNA reads TGCGCCAGCAGCCATCTAACAGGGGAGGAGCAGTTCTTC. Its translation: CASSHLTGEEQFF.

This clonotype has at least ten counts. This rearrangement joins TRBV4-3 to TRBJ1-6; D is uncertain. Trimming stripped 0 bases from V and 7 bases from J, with 10 bases between. This CDR3 contains 15 residues. Germline V gives CDR1 LGHNA, CDR2 YSLEER. CDR3 amino acids: CASSQDPGWNSPLHF. CDR3 nucleotides: TGCGCCAGCAGCCAAGATCCAGGCTGGAATTCACCCCTCCACTTT.

The genes are TRBV11-1 and TRBJ2-1; TRBD2 matches 12 bases. Germline V lookup: CDR1 SGHAT, CDR2 FQDESV (reference sequence). The J segment lost 9 bases and the V segment lost 6 bases, leaving 6 bases of the junction unmatched. This CDR3 spans 14 amino acids. The CDR3 sequence is CASSRTSGDGEQFF. DNA of the CDR3: TGTGCCAGCAGTCGGACTAGCGGGGATGGTGAGCAGTTCTTC.

The chain joins TRBV23-1 to TRBJ2-7; D is perhaps TRBD1 or TRBD2 (5 bases each). TRBV23-1 is recorded as an ORF, its role being uncertain. The ends were cut back, 11 bases at V and 2 bases at J, with 19 bases in the middle. The CDR3 extends over 14 amino acids. The CDR3 spells CASFCYGGTYEQYV. The CDR3 bases are TGCGCCTCCTTCTGCTATGGGGGAACCTACGAGCAGTACGTC.

J is TRBJ1-3 and V is TRBV12-3 or TRBV12-4; the match to TRBD1 covers 8 bases. The CDR3 contains 16 residues. The V and J ends lost 6 bases and 3 bases, in that order; junction bases with no gene match: 10. CDR3 in DNA: TGTGCCAGCAGACTCCAGGGGGCGCGATATGGAAACACCATATATTTT. This gives the protein CASRLQGARYGNTIYF.

This clonotype showed up just a few times. CDR3 in DNA: TGTGCCAGCAGCTCACGGACAGTCAATCAGCCCCAGCATTTT. This gives the protein CASSSRTVNQPQHF. The V call is TRBV13, the J call TRBJ1-5, with D tentatively TRBD1 (6 bases). The CDR3 is 14 amino acids. Looked up from germline, CDR1 is PRHDT and CDR2 is FYEKMQ (reference sequence). Between the trimmed V and J ends, which lost 4 bases and 3 bases, there was a span of 10 bases.

For this clonotype: An end of the junction differs from the germline gene, which may be a read error. The chain is built from TRBV7-9 and TRBJ2-7, with 7 bases aligning to TRBD1. The germline V gene has CDR1 SEHNR and CDR2 FQNEAQ (reference sequence). The CDR3 runs 15 residues. As DNA, the CDR3 is TGTGCCAGCAGCTTAGTGGTCAGGGGGTTGAGCGAGGAGTACTTC. Residues: CASSLVVRGLSEEYF. Combining the CDR3 with reference TRBV7-9 and TRBJ2-7 gives the whole variable domain DTGVSQNPRHKITKRGQNVTFRCDPISEHNRLYWYRQTLGQGPEFLTYFQNEAQLEKSRLLSDRFSAERPKGSFSTLEIQRTEQGDSAMYLCASSLVVRGLSEEYFGPGTRLTVT.

There are many counts of this clonotype. The chain couples TRBV4-1 to TRBJ2-5; no firm D call. Germline CDR1 reads MGHRA; CDR2 reads YSYEKL. Trimming shortened V by 0 bases and J by 7 bases, and 6 bases separated the two germline ends. This CDR3 is 12 amino acids long. The CDR3 bases are TGCGCCAGCAGCCAAGAATCTGGGACCCAGTACTTC. Translating gives CASSQESGTQYF.

This clonotype has ten or more counts. The rearrangement uses TRBV5-1 and TRBJ2-1; TRBD2 matches 16 bases. Germline V gene lookup returns CDR1 SGHRS and CDR2 YFSETQ. The CDR3 runs to 21 residues. The V and J ends lost 0 bases and 0 bases, in that order; junction bases with no gene match: 9. The CDR3 reads CASSLEGLAGGFESSYNEQFF. As DNA, the CDR3 is TGCGCCAGCAGCTTGGAGGGACTAGCGGGGGGGTTCGAAAGCTCCTACAATGAGCAGTTCTTC.

This clonotype was seen a few times. This chain uses TRBV7-9 with TRBJ2-3; 9 bases agree with TRBD2. The germline V gene encodes CDR1 SEHNR and CDR2 FQNEAQ (reference sequence). The CDR3 spans 15 residues. J gave up 1 base and V 3 bases, and 2 bases lay outside the gene matches. The CDR3 here is CASSFPSGGTDTQYF. The DNA of the CDR3 is TGTGCCAGCAGCTTTCCTAGCGGGGGCACAGATACGCAGTATTTT.

This clonotype appeared a few times. This chain uses TRBV4-1 with TRBJ2-1, with D unclear. Trimming stripped 1 base from V and 0 bases from J, with 7 bases between. The length of the CDR3 is 15 residues. Germline V gene data show CDR1 as MGHRA and CDR2 as YSYEKL. DNA for the CDR3: TGCGCCAGCAGCCAAGGGGAAAGCTCCTACAATGAGCAGTTCTTC. It codes for CASSQGESSYNEQFF.

This clonotype was counted ten times or more. J is TRBJ2-1 and V is TRBV14; D is perhaps TRBD1 (5 bases). Germline V CDR1 and CDR2: SGHDN, FVKESK. This CDR3 is 15 amino acids long. Trimming took 0 bases from V and 4 from J, leaving 10 bases between them. The CDR3 region has the DNA TGTGCCAGCAGCCAAGACTCTAGGGGTTACAATGAGCAGTTCTTC. It specifies CASSQDSRGYNEQFF.

This clonotype was recorded many times. This chain links TRBV15 with TRBJ2-3, with D hard to call. CDR3 length equals 15 residues. The V end lost 6 bases, the J end lost 1 base, and 14 bases lay between the germline ends. The germline CDR1 and CDR2 sequences are LNHNV and YYDKDF (reference sequence). In DNA form, the CDR3 reads TGTGCCACCAGTAAAACTCCTGCTGGCACAGATACGCAGTATTTT. Amino acid sequence: CATSKTPAGTDTQYF. The whole variable domain, filled in from reference TRBV15 and TRBJ2-3, reads DAMVIQNPRYQVTQFGKPVTLSCSQTLNHNVMYWYQQKSSQAPKLLFHYYDKDFNNEADTPDNFQSRRPNTSFCFLDIRSPGLGDTAMYLCATSKTPAGTDTQYFGPGTRLTVL.

This clonotype was counted ten times or more. V gene TRBV5-1 combines with J gene TRBJ1-1; 9 bases align to TRBD1. CDR1 SGHRS and CDR2 YFSETQ come from the germline V gene. Losses at the gene ends were 4 bases for V and 1 base for J; bases not matched to a gene: 11. The CDR3 contains 17 residues. The CDR3 DNA sequence: TGCGCCAGCAGCCCCCGACCCCCGACAGGGGGGAACACTGAAGCTTTCTTT. Translation: CASSPRPPTGGNTEAFF.

This clonotype appeared a few times. The chain joins TRBV6-5 to TRBJ1-5; 10 bases are shared with TRBD1. Germline V gene sequence: CDR1 MNHEY, CDR2 SVGAGI. V lost 2 bases, J lost 2 bases, and 0 bases stayed unmatched. The CDR3 has 15 amino acids. CDR3 in DNA: TGTGCCAGCAGTTACGGGACAGGGGGCAATCAGCCCCAGCATTTT. Translated: CASSYGTGGNQPQHF.

This clonotype was recorded at least ten times. The CDR3 is CASSKNRHSNTGELFF. CDR3 nucleotide sequence: TGTGCCAGCAGTAAGAATCGACATTCGAACACCGGGGAGCTGTTTTTT. The chain recombines TRBV6-2 or TRBV6-3 with TRBJ2-2; unclear D gene. Germline-derived CDR1 and CDR2 are MNHEY and SVGEGT. CDR3 length equals 16 residues. V lost 5 bases and J 0 bases, leaving 13 bases between the germline ends.

The chain employs TRBV7-9 and TRBJ2-3, with 10 positions matching TRBD2. The V gene end was trimmed by 5 bases and the J gene end by 1 base; junction bases not matched to a gene: 6. The germline CDR1 and CDR2 sequences are SEHNR and FQNEAQ (reference sequence). This CDR3 is built from 16 residues. The CDR3 spells CASSQRGGSGTDTQYF. CDR3 sequence (DNA): TGTGCCAGCAGCCAGCGGGGGGGCTCAGGCACAGATACGCAGTATTTT.

This clonotype was observed a few times. The gene calls are TRBV4-1 and TRBJ2-2; perhaps TRBD1 as D (5 bases). The length of the CDR3 is 15 residues. Germline values: CDR1 MGHRA, CDR2 YSYEKL. The V and J ends lost 4 bases and 5 bases respectively, with 14 bases between them. This CDR3 reads CASSPPGQRTGELFF. In DNA, the CDR3 is TGCGCCAGCAGCCCCCCAGGGCAGAGAACCGGGGAGCTGTTTTTT.

This clonotype was detected only a few times. The gene calls are TRBV6-5 and TRBJ2-7; D is possibly TRBD2 (6 bases). The CDR3 is 13 residues long. Trimming removed 2 bases from V and 2 bases from J, with 7 bases in between. Germline V gene data show CDR1 as MNHEY and CDR2 as SVGAGI. The CDR3, as DNA: TGTGCCAGCAGTTACGGGGAGGCCTACGAGCAGTACGTC. Translation gives CASSYGEAYEQYV.

This chain links TRBV4-1 with TRBJ1-2; no firm D call. Germline lookup yields CDR1 MGHRA and CDR2 YSYEKL. The CDR3 length is 15 residues. With 1 base removed from V and 4 bases from J, the gap between germline ends came to 13 bases. The CDR3 is CASSQVGQAPYGYTF. CDR3 DNA: TGCGCCAGCAGCCAAGTAGGCCAGGCTCCCTATGGCTACACCTTC.

The chain carries TRBV29-1 and TRBJ1-2; D gene uncertain. Germline CDR1 is SQVTM and CDR2 is ANQGSEA. V was clipped by 5 bases and J by 2 bases, with 6 bases between them. CDR3 size: 11 residues. In DNA, the CDR3 is TGCAGCGTTCTCCTCAACTATGGCTACACCTTC. Translated: CSVLLNYGYTF.

This clonotype has only a few counts. The gene calls are TRBV23-1 and TRBJ2-7, with D perhaps matching TRBD1 (6 bases). TRBV23-1 has ORF status, its function being uncertain. The CDR3 consists of 13 residues. V was pared by 3 bases and J by 3 bases, with 9 bases between. CDR3 loop: CASSQWDIYEQYV. The CDR3 bases are TGCGCCAGCAGTCAGTGGGACATCTACGAGCAGTACGTC.

The V call is TRBV10-2, the J call TRBJ1-6; 11 bases line up with TRBD1. Germline V gene lookup returns CDR1 WSHSY and CDR2 SAAADI. This CDR3 is 16 amino acids long. Germline trimming cut 3 bases from V and 11 bases from J; bases unmatched to any gene: 9. In DNA form, the CDR3 reads TGCGCCAGCAGTGACTTCGGACAGGGGGCAAGAACACCCCTCCACTTT. As protein: CASSDFGQGARTPLHF.

The gene calls are TRBV28 and TRBJ1-2; the match to TRBD1 covers 7 bases. V gave up 1 base and J gave up 0 bases; unmatched junction bases: 14. There are 19 residues in the CDR3. In germline, CDR1 is MDHEN, CDR2 SYDVKM. CDR3 sequence reads: CASSLFSAGGDLANYGYTF. DNA for the CDR3: TGTGCCAGCAGTTTATTCAGTGCAGGGGGAGACTTAGCTAACTATGGCTACACCTTC.

The chain is built from TRBV6-2 or TRBV6-3 and TRBJ2-7, with TRBD1 matching 8 bases. The germline gives CDR1 MNHEY, CDR2 SVGEGT. Unmatched junction bases numbered 9, after V lost 9 bases and J lost 2 bases. The CDR3 spans 14 residues. The chain's CDR3 is CARTGTGRAYEQYV. The CDR3 DNA reads TGTGCCAGGACAGGGACAGGCCGAGCCTACGAGCAGTACGTC.

The sample holds a few counts of this clonotype. The rearrangement uses TRBV20-1 and TRBJ2-7; TRBD1 aligns across 7 bases. The CDR3 is 12 residues long. Germline-derived CDR1 and CDR2 are DFQATT and SNEGSKA (reference sequence). Trimming cost V 2 bases and J 6 bases; bases outside gene matches: 4. Here the CDR3 reads CSARHRGGEQYF. The CDR3 region has the DNA TGCAGTGCTAGACACAGGGGCGGCGAGCAGTACTTC.